This is a list of T cell receptor beta chains from one sample in a study of T cells in localized non-small cell lung cancer. The table came from immunoSEQ multiplex PCR; TCRdb's copy has only in-frame clones and leaves some out. The sample lists some 25,000 clones, 70% to 90% occurring once. The sequenced sample was PBMCs, obtained before any cancer treatment. Receptors originate from a man between 35 and 75 years old with stage II lung adenocarcinoma. Each CDR3 is given with its conserved first and last residue.

length	V	J	CDR3
18	TRBV4-1	TRBJ2-1	CASSQEYDRVFSYNEQFF
16	TRBV19	TRBJ1-5	CASSKDREVGNQPQHF
15	TRBV6-4	TRBJ2-5	CANPSFSGGAETQYF
11	TRBV9	TRBJ2-1	CASSTSYEQFF
13	TRBV5-1	TRBJ2-5	CASSQTSPETQYF
15	TRBV28	TRBJ2-3	CASNSGGAFTDTQYF
11	TRBV6-5	TRBJ1-1	CASSYRGEDFF
14	TRBV6-5	TRBJ2-1	CASSFERDYNEQFF
15	TRBV7-3	TRBJ2-7	CASSLASGASYEQYF
13	TRBV2	TRBJ1-2	CASSGQGNYGYTF
12	TRBV19	TRBJ1-1	CASRAGYTEAFF
14	TRBV19	TRBJ1-5	CATADRASNQPQHF
13	TRBV27	TRBJ1-4	CASRSTTNEKLFF
15	TRBV2	TRBJ1-2	CASSEARGLPDGYTF
14	TRBV7-2	TRBJ2-2	CASSRDYAAGELFF
11	TRBV4-1	TRBJ1-1	CASSQDGPAFF
15	TRBV2	TRBJ2-5	CASSPSGSGQETQYF
21	TRBV19	TRBJ1-5	CASSIVSGTARLPLSNQPQHF
15	TRBV28	TRBJ1-2	CASRSGTAQRYGYTF
14	TRBV11-3	TRBJ2-7	CASSLDSGDYEQYF
14	TRBV6-5	TRBJ2-2	CASSLGLNTGELFF
14	TRBV30	TRBJ1-4	CAWGRDSYGEKLFF
11	TRBV30	TRBJ2-5	CAWTARETQYF
16	TRBV7-8	TRBJ1-2	CASSSGIGRGGDGYTF
14	TRBV7-7	TRBJ2-2	CASSSDRNTGELFF
16	TRBV19	TRBJ1-4	CATTGQIYSTNEKLFF
12	TRBV6-5	TRBJ2-7	CAIGQGKYEQYF
14	TRBV7-9	TRBJ1-1	CASSSGDRDTEAFF
16	TRBV10-2	TRBJ1-1	CASSEGGDGYNTEAFF
12	TRBV7-3	TRBJ2-2	CASSLKLGELFF
14	TRBV7-3	TRBJ1-1	CASSANRDRLEAFF
11	TRBV25-1	TRBJ2-5	CASSVRETQYF
11	TRBV6-1	TRBJ2-1	CASAKAVEQFF
13	TRBV2	TRBJ2-7	CASRYRGTVEQYF
14	TRBV7-9	TRBJ2-6	CASPRGPGANVLTF
16	TRBV7-2	TRBJ2-2	CASSYRLAGDTGELFF
15	TRBV19	TRBJ2-5	CASSVQGLVWETQYF
13	TRBV30	TRBJ2-5	CAWALGTAETQYF
16	TRBV4-3	TRBJ2-4	CASSQDLSVAKNIQYF
16	TRBV11-2	TRBJ2-3	CASSSPVSGRVNTQYF
13	TRBV10-3	TRBJ1-2	CAITEQGNGGYTF
11	TRBV10-3	TRBJ2-3	CASGYTDTQYF
13	TRBV11-3	TRBJ2-4	CASSLGTGNIQYF
14	TRBV28	TRBJ2-7	CASSSGTVPYEQYF
17	TRBV13	TRBJ2-7	CASSLGDLETETYEQYF
13	TRBV6-1	TRBJ1-2	CASRRSGLNGYTF
14	TRBV27	TRBJ2-7	CASSYGQGAYEQYF
15	TRBV7-9	TRBJ2-1	CASSYLNIYGATAFF
15	TRBV9	TRBJ2-1	CASSGGTPKVGEQFF
14	TRBV29-1	TRBJ2-7	CSVGRGAVIDEQYF
13	TRBV6-5	TRBJ1-5	CASSYDSNQPQHF
14	TRBV19	TRBJ1-4	CASRWDRIDEKLFF
8	TRBV21-1	TRBJ1-2	CASSRRTF
13	TRBV5-5	TRBJ1-5	CASSLLWDQPQHF
15	TRBV5-1	TRBJ2-7	CASSFGEADSYEQYF
19	TRBV11-2	TRBJ2-2	CASSLDSQLAGAVDGELFF
15	TRBV2	TRBJ2-3	CASGDRGIILDTQYF